These 31 T cell receptor beta chains came from one sample sequenced in a study of identifying expanded T cells in peripheral blood. The protocol was immunoSEQ multiplex PCR, while the TCRdb copy is restricted to in-frame clones and leaves out a portion. The table lists more than 90,000 clones, 87% of them singletons. Material: blood. These receptors came from a person aged 18-70 years in good health.

The gene calls are TRBV19 and TRBJ2-1, with D possibly being TRBD1 (5 bases). This CDR3 spans 13 amino acids. V gave up 1 base and J gave up 10 bases, with 11 bases separating them. CDR1 is LNHDA, CDR2 SQIVND, per germline (reference sequence). CDR3 amino acids: CASSIVPGNEQFF. The CDR3 DNA follows: TGTGCCAGTAGTATAGTACCAGGGAACGAGCAGTTCTTC.

This sequence joins TRBV9 and TRBJ1-2; 7 nucleotides agree with TRBD1. With 3 bases clipped from V and 7 bases from J, the junction kept 6 bases outside the gene matches. The CDR3 consists of 13 residues. The germline CDR1 and CDR2 sequences are SGDLS and YYNGEE. Here the CDR3 reads CASSATGAFGYTF. The CDR3 DNA sequence: TGTGCCAGCAGCGCCACAGGGGCTTTTGGCTACACCTTC.

The sample holds one count of this clone. The CDR3 loop is CASSLGRQKQFF. In DNA form, the CDR3 reads TGTGCCAGCAGCTTAGGTCGACAAAAGCAGTTCTTC. The chain is built from TRBV7-2 and TRBJ2-1; D gene unclear. The V end was cut by 1 base, the J end by 11 bases, with 9 bases between. Germline values: CDR1 SGHTA, CDR2 FQGNSA. The CDR3 is 12 amino acids.

The V and J genes are TRBV18 and TRBJ1-2, with 10 bases fitting TRBD1. Germline loops: CDR1 KGHSH, CDR2 LQKENI. This CDR3 contains 16 residues. With 3 bases clipped from V and 3 bases from J, the junction kept 7 bases outside the gene matches. The chain's CDR3 is CASSPPETGGDYGYTF. In nucleotides, the CDR3 is TGTGCCAGCTCACCCCCGGAGACAGGGGGCGACTATGGCTACACCTTC.

The chain has TRBV15 and TRBJ1-2, with 8 bases that match TRBD1. Germline CDR1 LNHNV, CDR2 YYDKDF (reference sequence). This CDR3 is 16 amino acids long. V was clipped by 2 bases and J by 4 bases; unmatched bases: 9. The CDR3 DNA is TGTGCCACCAGCAGACGATCAGGGGGCGCGATCTATGGCTACACCTTC. Its protein product is CATSRRSGGAIYGYTF.

The chain combines TRBV28 with TRBJ1-2; TRBD1 aligns across 7 bases. V shed 7 bases, J shed 5 bases, and the junction held 10 bases outside the gene matches. Looked up from germline, CDR1 is MDHEN and CDR2 is SYDVKM. This CDR3 comprises 14 residues. Here the CDR3 DNA reads TGTGCCAGCACATCCTTGGACAGGTTGTATGGCTACACCTTC. This translates into CASTSLDRLYGYTF.

The rearrangement joins TRBV7-2 to TRBJ2-7, with D unclear. Germline CDR1 is SGHTA and CDR2 is FQGNSA. Trimming stripped 4 bases from V and 6 bases from J, with 10 bases between. The CDR3 covers 12 residues. The CDR3 region is CASSSSTIEQYF. The DNA for the CDR3 is TGTGCCAGCAGCTCATCTACAATCGAGCAGTACTTC.

This clone was picked up one time. CDR3 amino acids: CASSLTGTPGAGELFF. The CDR3 region has the DNA TGTGCCAGCAGCTTAACCGGGACGCCTGGGGCCGGGGAGCTGTTTTTT. This chain connects TRBV7-2 to TRBJ2-2, with D perhaps TRBD1 or TRBD2 (5 bases each). The CDR3 consists of 16 residues. Trimming took 2 bases from V and 6 from J, leaving 16 bases between them. Germline V CDR1 and CDR2: SGHTA, FQGNSA.

The CDR3 region is CASQRGVNAGNTIYF. Here the CDR3 DNA reads TGTGCCAGCCAAAGAGGGGTGAATGCTGGAAACACCATATATTTT. V is TRBV5-6 and J is TRBJ1-3; weak D call: TRBD1 (5 bases). In germline, CDR1 is SGHDT, CDR2 YYEEEE. V lost 7 bases, J lost 2 bases, and 16 bases lay in between. This CDR3 contains 15 residues.

The gene calls are TRBV7-6 and TRBJ1-2; 9 bases agree with TRBD1. J lost 5 bases, V lost 5 bases, and 12 bases had no gene match. From germline, CDR1 is SGHVS and CDR2 FNYEAQ. The length of the CDR3 is 16 residues. CDR3 in amino acids: CASSLIGQGSPYGYTF. In DNA, the CDR3 is TGTGCCAGCAGCCTTATCGGACAGGGGTCGCCGTATGGCTACACCTTC.

The rearrangement links TRBV7-2 to TRBJ1-1; possible D gene TRBD1, 5 bases. CDR3 length: 15 residues. Germline-derived CDR1 and CDR2 are SGHTA and FQGNSA. Trimming shortened V by 5 bases and J by 5 bases, and 18 bases separated the two germline ends. DNA for the CDR3: TGTGCCAGCAGCCCCCTCGGGGGAGGCGTTACTGAAGCTTTCTTT. Protein sequence: CASSPLGGGVTEAFF.

The J gene is TRBJ2-5, the V gene TRBV19, with a weak D call TRBD2 (5 bases). The CDR3 loop spans 12 amino acids. Germline-derived CDR1 and CDR2 are LNHDA and SQIVND (reference sequence). V was trimmed by 8 bases and J by 4 bases, leaving 11 bases between them. The CDR3 spells CASGPGRETQYF. CDR3 nucleotides: TGTGCCAGTGGCCCTGGGAGAGAGACCCAGTACTTC.

The CDR3 nucleotides are TGTGCCATCAGTGAGAATTATGGCTACACCTTC. Its translation: CAISENYGYTF. The gene calls are TRBV10-3 and TRBJ1-2; D remains unclear. CDR1 is ENHRY, CDR2 SYGVKD, per germline. Trimming stripped 2 bases from V and 5 bases from J, with 3 bases between. The CDR3 spans 11 residues.

The rearrangement joins TRBV2 to TRBJ1-5, with 9 nucleotides matching TRBD1. The CDR3 is made up of 17 amino acids. V lost 5 bases, J lost 4 bases, and 12 bases stayed unmatched. CDR1 and CDR2 from the germline V gene are SNHLY and FYNNEI. CDR3 coding DNA: TGTGCCAGCAGTAGGTCAAGACAGGGGGAAGTTAATCAGCCCCAGCATTTT. Encoded protein: CASSRSRQGEVNQPQHF.

The V gene is TRBV4-1, the J gene TRBJ1-3, with D unresolved. Germline assignment: CDR1 MGHRA and CDR2 YSYEKL. V was pared by 4 bases and J by 0 bases, with 7 bases between. CDR3 length equals 14 residues. The CDR3 DNA is TGCGCCAGCAGCCCGTCGAGCTCTGGAAACACCATATATTTT. It is translated as CASSPSSSGNTIYF.

The rearrangement joins TRBV7-9 to TRBJ2-1; D is unresolved. Germline V lookup: CDR1 SEHNR, CDR2 FQNEAQ (reference sequence). The CDR3 extends over 11 amino acids. The V end lost 5 bases, the J end lost 6 bases, and 5 bases lay between the germline ends. The CDR3 sequence: CASSNLNEQFF. The CDR3 bases are TGTGCCAGCAGCAACCTCAATGAGCAGTTCTTC. Combining the CDR3 with reference TRBV7-9 and TRBJ2-1 gives the whole variable domain DTGVSQNPRHKITKRGQNVTFRCDPISEHNRLYWYRQTLGQGPEFLTYFQNEAQLEKSRLLSDRFSAERPKGSFSTLEIQRTEQGDSAMYLCASSNLNEQFFGPGTRLTVL.

The chain recombines TRBV28 with TRBJ1-5, with D hard to call. The CDR3 extends over 12 amino acids. V lost 3 bases, J lost 3 bases, and 3 bases lay in between. CDR1 is MDHEN and CDR2 is SYDVKM in the germline V gene. The CDR3 region has the DNA TGTGCCAGCAGTTTGTTCAATCAGCCCCAGCATTTT. Translation gives CASSLFNQPQHF.

The V call is TRBV5-6, the J call TRBJ1-2, with 8 bases that match TRBD1. This CDR3 comprises 15 residues. Germline V gene data show CDR1 as SGHDT and CDR2 as YYEEEE. Trimming cost V 4 bases and J 6 bases; bases outside gene matches: 11. This chain's CDR3 is CASSLGAGGRNGYTF. DNA for the CDR3: TGTGCCAGCAGCCTTGGGGCAGGGGGCCGAAATGGCTACACCTTC.

The J gene is TRBJ1-1, the V gene TRBV7-2; D call uncertain. Germline V lookup: CDR1 SGHTA, CDR2 FQGNSA. The CDR3 contains 13 residues. The V end was cut by 3 bases, the J end by 2 bases, with 7 bases between. The CDR3 DNA reads TGTGCCAGCAGCTTGGGGATTAACACTGAAGCTTTCTTT. Protein: CASSLGINTEAFF.

This clone was observed a single time. This chain connects TRBV28 to TRBJ1-1; no reliable D call. V was cut by 6 bases and J by 5 bases, with 10 bases left in between. CDR1 is MDHEN and CDR2 is SYDVKM in the germline V gene. CDR3 length equals 12 residues. This CDR3 is CASSITRTEAFF. Written as DNA, the CDR3 is TGTGCCAGCAGCATCACAAGGACTGAAGCTTTCTTT.

The V gene is TRBV12-5, the J gene TRBJ1-1, with TRBD1 as a possible D gene (5 bases). The germline CDR1 and CDR2 sequences are LGHNT and FRNRAP. The CDR3 consists of 14 residues. Trimming shortened V by 5 bases and J by 1 base, and 11 bases separated the two germline ends. The DNA of the CDR3 is TGTGCTAGTGGTCCCCGACAGAGGAACACTGAAGCTTTCTTT. Translation: CASGPRQRNTEAFF.

The chain recombines TRBV6-4 with TRBJ2-3; TRBD2 matches at 8 bases. This CDR3 spans 14 amino acids. J gave up 2 bases and V 5 bases, and 3 bases lay outside the gene matches. Germline CDR1 reads MRHNA; CDR2 reads SNTAGT. CDR3 residues: CASSYGGATDTQYF. The CDR3 region has the DNA TGTGCCAGCAGTTACGGGGGGGCCACAGATACGCAGTATTTT.

The chain couples TRBV6-4 to TRBJ1-6; the D is unclear. The CDR3 extends over 13 amino acids. The V and J ends lost 2 bases and 5 bases respectively, with 4 bases between them. The germline gives CDR1 MRHNA, CDR2 SNTAGT. The DNA for the CDR3 is TGTGCCAGCAGTGACACCGATAATTCACCCCTCCACTTT. Its protein product is CASSDTDNSPLHF.

This clone has more than one count but fewer than ten. The chain combines TRBV7-9 with TRBJ1-2; no reliable D call. Germline V gene data show CDR1 as SEHNR and CDR2 as FQNEAQ (reference sequence). This CDR3 is built from 13 residues. Between the trimmed V and J ends, which lost 5 bases and 8 bases, there was a span of 15 bases. CDR3 amino acids: CASSENHAVGYTF. The CDR3 DNA sequence: TGTGCCAGCAGCGAAAACCATGCCGTGGGCTACACCTTC.

V usage is TRBV5-4 and J usage is TRBJ2-3, with 13 positions matching TRBD2. The CDR3 sequence is 17 residues long. Germline loops: CDR1 SGHNT, CDR2 YYREEE (reference sequence). V was pared by 2 bases and J by 4 bases, with 7 bases of the junction left unmatched. In DNA, the CDR3 is TGTGCCAGCAGCTTCCTGACTAGCGGGGGGCCACCAGATACGCAGTATTTT. Protein product: CASSFLTSGGPPDTQYF.

This clone came up once. J is TRBJ2-3 and V is TRBV9; tentatively, D is TRBD1 (6 bases). Germline loops: CDR1 SGDLS, CDR2 YYNGEE. The CDR3 contains 16 residues. The V and J ends lost 0 bases and 4 bases respectively, with 15 bases between them. The DNA for the CDR3 is TGTGCCAGCAGCGTAGGAAGTCCAGGGGCGGCAGATACGCAGTATTTT. Protein: CASSVGSPGAADTQYF.

J is TRBJ1-2 and V is TRBV6-1, with unresolved D. V was shortened by 4 bases and J by 7 bases, with 13 bases between the two germline ends. From germline, CDR1 is MNHNS and CDR2 SASEGT. The CDR3 sequence is 13 residues long. CDR3 sequence reads: CASSGSPPGGYTF. The CDR3, as DNA: TGTGCCAGCAGTGGGAGCCCACCTGGTGGCTACACCTTC.

The V gene is TRBV27, the J gene TRBJ2-5; D perhaps matches TRBD1 (5 bases). The CDR3 totals 16 residues. The V end lost 2 bases, the J end lost 4 bases, and 17 bases lay between the germline ends. From germline, CDR1 is MNHEY and CDR2 SMNVEV (reference sequence). The CDR3 DNA sequence: TGTGCCAGCAGTTTACGGGCAGGGCGAGTAGGAGAGACCCAGTACTTC. The encoded protein is CASSLRAGRVGETQYF.

The chain recombines TRBV5-8 with TRBJ1-5; TRBD1 might be the D (5 bases). Germline assignment: CDR1 SGHTS and CDR2 YDEGEE. The CDR3 length is 15 residues. Trimming stripped 4 bases from V and 4 bases from J, with 15 bases between. Here the CDR3 DNA reads TGTGCCAGCAGCAACGGACGGTGGACAAATCAGCCCCAGCATTTT. Protein product: CASSNGRWTNQPQHF.

This chain links TRBV6-5 with TRBJ2-3, with 12 bases that match TRBD2. V lost 7 bases, J lost 8 bases, and 4 bases stayed unmatched. CDR3 size: 13 residues. The germline V gene encodes CDR1 MNHEY and CDR2 SVGAGI. The CDR3 sequence is CASTTGLAGTQYF. The CDR3 DNA reads TGTGCCAGCACCACGGGACTAGCGGGTACGCAGTATTTT.

The rearrangement uses TRBV7-2 and TRBJ2-7; TRBD1 aligns across 7 bases. Germline V gene sequence: CDR1 SGHTA, CDR2 FQGNSA. Unmatched junction bases numbered 1, after V lost 5 bases and J lost 0 bases. This CDR3 comprises 13 residues. CDR3 protein: CASSRDSSYEQYF. CDR3 in DNA: TGTGCCAGCAGCCGGGACAGCTCCTACGAGCAGTACTTC.